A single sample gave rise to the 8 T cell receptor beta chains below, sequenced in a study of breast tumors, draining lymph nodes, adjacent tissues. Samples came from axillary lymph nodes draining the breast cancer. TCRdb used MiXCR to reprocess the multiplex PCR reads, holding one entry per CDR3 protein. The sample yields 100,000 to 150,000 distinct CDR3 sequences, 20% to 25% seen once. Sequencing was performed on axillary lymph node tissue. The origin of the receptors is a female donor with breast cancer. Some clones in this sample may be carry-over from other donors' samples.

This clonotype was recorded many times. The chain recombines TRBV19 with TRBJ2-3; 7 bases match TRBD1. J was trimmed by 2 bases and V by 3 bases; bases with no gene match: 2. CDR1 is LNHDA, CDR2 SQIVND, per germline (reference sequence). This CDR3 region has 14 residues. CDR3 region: CASSIDRVTDTQYF. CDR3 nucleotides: TGTGCCAGTAGTATCGACAGGGTCACAGATACGCAGTATTTT.

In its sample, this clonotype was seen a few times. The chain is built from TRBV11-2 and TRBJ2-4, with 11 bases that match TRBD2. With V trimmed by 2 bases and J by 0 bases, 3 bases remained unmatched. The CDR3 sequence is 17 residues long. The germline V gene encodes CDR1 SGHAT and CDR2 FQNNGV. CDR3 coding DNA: TGTGCCAGCAGCTTAAAGACTAGCGGGATAGCCAAAAACATTCAGTACTTC. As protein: CASSLKTSGIAKNIQYF.

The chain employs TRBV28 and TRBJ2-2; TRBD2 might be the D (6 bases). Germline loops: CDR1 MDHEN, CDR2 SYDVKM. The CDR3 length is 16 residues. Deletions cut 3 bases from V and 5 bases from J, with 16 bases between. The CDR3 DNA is TGTGCCAGCAGTTTGGCACGACTAGTCGGAACCGGGGAGCTGTTTTTT. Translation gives CASSLARLVGTGELFF.

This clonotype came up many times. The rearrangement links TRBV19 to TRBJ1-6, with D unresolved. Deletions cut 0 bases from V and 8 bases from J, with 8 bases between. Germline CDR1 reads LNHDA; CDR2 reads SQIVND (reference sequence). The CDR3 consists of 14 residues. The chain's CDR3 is CASSIDRMDSPLHF. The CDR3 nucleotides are TGTGCCAGTAGTATAGATCGTATGGATTCACCCCTCCACTTT.

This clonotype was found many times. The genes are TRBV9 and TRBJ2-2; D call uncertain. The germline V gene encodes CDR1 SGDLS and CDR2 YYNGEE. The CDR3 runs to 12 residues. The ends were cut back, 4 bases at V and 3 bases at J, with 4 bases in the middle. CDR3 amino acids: CASSSYTGELFF. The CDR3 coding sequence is TGTGCCAGCAGCTCGTACACCGGGGAGCTGTTTTTT.

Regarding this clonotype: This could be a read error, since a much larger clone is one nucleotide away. The DNA for the CDR3 is TGTGCCAGCAGCGGGCGCGTGGGGGACTACGAGCAGTACTTC. Its protein is CASSGRVGDYEQYF. The V and J genes are TRBV11-2 and TRBJ2-7, with D possibly called TRBD1 or TRBD2 (5 bases each). CDR1 and CDR2 from the germline V gene are SGHAT and FQNNGV. This CDR3 has 14 residues. V gave up 5 bases and J gave up 3 bases, with 14 bases separating them. Drawing the rest from reference TRBV11-2 and TRBJ2-7, the complete variable domain is EAGVAQSPRYKIIEKRQSVAFWCNPISGHATLYWYQQILGQGPKLLIQFQNNGVVDDSQLPKDRFSAERLKGVDSTLKIQPAKLEDSAVYLCASSGRVGDYEQYFGPGTRLTVT.

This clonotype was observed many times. CDR3 sequence (DNA): TGTGCCAGCAGTCTAGGGGAGACTAGCGGGAGTGCAGATACGCAGTATTTT. It specifies CASSLGETSGSADTQYF. The chain combines TRBV11-2 with TRBJ2-3; 12 positions agree with TRBD2. Trimming took 6 bases from V and 4 from J; bases not matched to a gene: 11. This CDR3 spans 17 amino acids. Germline CDR1 reads SGHAT; CDR2 reads FQNNGV.

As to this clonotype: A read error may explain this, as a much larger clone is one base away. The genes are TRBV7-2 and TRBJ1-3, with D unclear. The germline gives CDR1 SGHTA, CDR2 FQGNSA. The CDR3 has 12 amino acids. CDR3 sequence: CASSYTGNTVYF. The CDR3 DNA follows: TGTGCCAGCAGCTATACTGGAAACACCGTATATTTT.